This T cell receptor beta chain was documented in a study of low-dose radiotherapy and immunotherapy resistance in tumors (dated by TCRdb to between 2020 and 2023). A note on the overall study: Patients in Cohort 1 were given 0.5 Gy per fraction every 2 weeks, and the prescribed total PTV dose was 6.5 Gy. Patients took aspirin 300 mg orally once daily for four cycles, starting on cycle 1 day 1. Nivolumab and ipilimumab were both given intravenously, with nivolumab at a 240 mg flat dose every two weeks and ipilimumab at 1 mg/kg every six weeks. Intravenous cyclophosphamide at 200 mg/m2 was administered every two weeks, one day ahead of each radiation and immunotherapy administration. Cohort 2 received 1 Gy per fraction every two weeks, with a total of 13 Gy over 26 weeks. Randomization of trial participants into treatment groups was not performed. The translational analysis covered eight patients: three from the first dose cohort and the first five from the second dose cohort.

Sequencer: Illumina HiSeq 2500. Superscript III and a set of TRAV- and TRBV-specific primers were used to synthesize first-strand cDNA, so that both TCRalpha and TCRbeta chains were covered. TCRs were amplified with Phusion for around 20 PCR cycles, with a constant-region primer paired with the adapter attached to the V primers. The MessageAmp II aRNA Amplification Kit was used to amplify the isolated mRNA, with in vitro transcription run for 15 to 20 hours at 37 degrees C. The Dynabeads mRNA DIRECT Purification Kit was used to isolate the mRNA for TCR sequencing. A second approximately 23-cycle Phusion PCR added indexed Illumina adapters, and products were purified with AMPure XP beads. Processing in the source paper ran as follows. Custom Perl scripts were used to pool TCR sequences that encoded the same protein, to remove out-of-frame sequences, and to calculate the abundance of each clonotype. The analysis excluded TCR sequences that were supported by just one read. Repertoire metrics included Shannon entropy, Gini index, clonality, richness, and frequency of TCRs shared between repertoires. Starting from the raw public reads, TCRdb applied fastp trimming at Q25, assembled clones with MiXCR and retained in-frame beta chains. Rows with a matching CDR3 protein are joined into one entry that keeps the most common DNA and genes. TCRdb's processing, not the study's, gives the V and J calls here. Counted in this sample were tens of thousands of distinct CDR3 sequences; roughly a sixth of them appeared once. 2.5% to 3.5% of the sample goes to the ten largest clones.

From the germline V gene, CDR1 is SNHLY and CDR2 is FYNNEI. The germline ends are 7 bases apart after V is trimmed by 2 bases and J by 3 bases. The CDR3, from cysteine to phenylalanine, totals 14 residues. The DNA shown is the 42-base CDR3, in frame from base 1. This clonotype was observed at least ten times. The target of this receptor is not known. Base qualities are not provided; no much larger clone lies one nucleotide away. The time point label here, explained by the study, means: before trial treatment. The donors came from RACIN, which was a single-arm phase I dose-escalation trial that paired nivolumab and ipilimumab with aspirin, low-dose cyclophosphamide and low-dose radiotherapy. To be eligible, a patient needed to have an advanced solid tumor that was TIL-negative.

The rearranged chain carries TRBV2 and TRBJ1-4; the D gene is perhaps TRBD1, on 6 matching bases. Sequencing used PBMCs, obtained before treatment. This clonotype originated in a male donor with prostate cancer. The CDR3 region: CASSETGPNEKLFF. In nucleotide form, the sequence is TGTGCCAGCAGTGAAACAGGGCCTAATGAAAAACTGTTTTTT.